This T cell receptor beta chain appears in the sequencing data of a study of shared clonotypes between healthy human individuals. The CDR3 runs 14 residues. V lost 0 bases, J lost 7 bases, and 11 bases lay in between. CDR1 is SGHTS, CDR2 YDEGEE, per germline. Measured with immunoSEQ multiplex PCR; TCRdb has only the in-frame clones, and not every one. This table has around 2.1 million clones, approximately 94% appearing once. The naive CD8 population came from CD45RO-negative cells selected for CCR7, without terminally differentiated effector memory CD45RA+ cells. The chain is built from TRBV5-8 and TRBJ2-1, with D perhaps TRBD1 (5 bases). Sample: naive CD8+ T cells from PBMCs. This receptor was identified in a man in his late teens or twenties in good health. Some clones in this sample may be carry-over from other donors' samples. This chain's CDR3 is CASSLGGWINEQFF. CDR3 nucleotides: TGTGCCAGCAGCTTGGGGGGCTGGATTAATGAGCAGTTCTTC.